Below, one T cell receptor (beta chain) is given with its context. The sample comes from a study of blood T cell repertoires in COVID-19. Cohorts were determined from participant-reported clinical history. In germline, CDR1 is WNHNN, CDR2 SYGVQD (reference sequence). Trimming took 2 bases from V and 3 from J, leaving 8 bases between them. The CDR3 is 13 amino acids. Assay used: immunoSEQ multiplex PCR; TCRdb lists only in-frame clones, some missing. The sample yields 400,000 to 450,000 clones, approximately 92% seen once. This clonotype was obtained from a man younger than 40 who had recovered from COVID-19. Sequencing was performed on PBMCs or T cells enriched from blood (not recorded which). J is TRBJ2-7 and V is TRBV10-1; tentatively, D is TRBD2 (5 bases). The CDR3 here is CASSEIGDYEQYF. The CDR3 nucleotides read TGCGCCAGCAGTGAGATCGGGGACTACGAGCAGTACTTC.